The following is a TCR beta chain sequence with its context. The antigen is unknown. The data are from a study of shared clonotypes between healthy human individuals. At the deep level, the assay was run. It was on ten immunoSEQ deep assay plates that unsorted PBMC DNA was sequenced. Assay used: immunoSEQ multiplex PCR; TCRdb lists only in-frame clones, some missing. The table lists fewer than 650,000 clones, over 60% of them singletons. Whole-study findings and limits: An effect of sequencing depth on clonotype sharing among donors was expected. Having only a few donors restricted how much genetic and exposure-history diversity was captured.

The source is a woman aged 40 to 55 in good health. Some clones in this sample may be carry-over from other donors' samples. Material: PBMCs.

CDR3: CASSSRREGEQFF. Here the CDR3 DNA reads TGTGCCAGCAGCTCCAGGCGGGAGGGCGAGCAGTTCTTC. This chain uses TRBV6-5 with TRBJ2-1; 9 bases fit TRBD2. V trimming: 6 bases; J trimming: 10 bases; junction bases outside the gene matches: 7. CDR1 is MNHEY, CDR2 SVGAGI, per germline. This CDR3 contains 13 residues.